Listed here are 13 T cell receptor beta chains from one sample, sequenced in a study of blood T cell repertoires in COVID-19. Sequenced by immunoSEQ multiplex PCR; TCRdb stores in-frame clones only, minus some. The sample has 85,000 to 120,000 clones, about 85% seen once; the top ten hold approximately 2%. The sample was peripheral blood. Receptors were obtained from a man in his fifties with active COVID-19.

This chain joins TRBV19 and TRBJ1-1; D remains unclear. The CDR3 has 14 amino acids. V lost 0 bases and J 4 bases, leaving 9 bases between the germline ends. CDR1 is LNHDA, CDR2 SQIVND, per germline (reference sequence). CDR3 nucleotide sequence: TGTGCCAGTAGTATAGATGAGAGGAGCACTGAAGCTTTCTTT. It is translated as CASSIDERSTEAFF.

The chain is built from TRBV7-6 and TRBJ2-7, with TRBD1 as a possible D gene (6 bases). The CDR3 runs 13 residues. V shed 0 bases and J shed 6 bases, with 9 bases lying between them. Germline V CDR1 and CDR2: SGHVS, FNYEAQ. The CDR3 DNA is TGTGCCAGCAGCTTAGCAGGGGGTGGCGAGCAGTACTTC. Amino acids: CASSLAGGGEQYF.

As concerns this clone: The junction and the germline gene differ at one end; a read error may be behind it. The rearrangement uses TRBV3-1 (or the pseudogene TRBV3-2) and TRBJ2-3; 7 bases align to TRBD1. The CDR3 runs to 13 residues. The germline gives CDR1 LGHDT, CDR2 YNNKEL (reference sequence). This CDR3 is CASSQSIGGAQNF. CDR3 DNA sequence: TGTGCCAGCAGCCAATCTATAGGGGGCGCCCAGAATTTT.

The V gene is TRBV5-5, the J gene TRBJ2-1, with D perhaps matching TRBD2 (6 bases). Germline CDR1 reads SGHKS; CDR2 reads YYEKEE (reference sequence). V was pared by 2 bases and J by 6 bases, with 9 bases between. The CDR3 covers 13 residues. CDR3 nucleotides: TGTGCCAGCAGCTTTCCCGGGAGCAATGAGCAGTTCTTC. This sequence encodes CASSFPGSNEQFF.

The chain uses TRBV29-1 and TRBJ1-2; TRBD1 aligns across 7 bases. Germline assignment: CDR1 SQVTM and CDR2 ANQGSEA. This CDR3 contains 13 residues. V lost 6 bases, J lost 2 bases, and 6 bases stayed unmatched. The CDR3 spells CSVPKTGNYGYTF. The CDR3 DNA reads TGCAGCGTCCCGAAGACAGGGAACTATGGCTACACCTTC.

This clone was detected a few times. V usage is TRBV3-1 (or the pseudogene TRBV3-2) and J usage is TRBJ1-5; D might be TRBD1 (5 bases). Germline CDR1 is LGHDT and CDR2 is YNNKEL (reference sequence). Trimming shortened V by 4 bases and J by 9 bases, and 7 bases separated the two germline ends. The CDR3 has 11 amino acids. The CDR3 sequence: CASSRGGPQHF. The CDR3, as DNA: TGTGCCAGCAGCCGGGGCGGGCCCCAGCATTTT.

V gene TRBV14 combines with J gene TRBJ1-1, with unresolved D. The V end was cut by 0 bases, the J end by 8 bases, with 10 bases between. Germline CDR1 is SGHDN and CDR2 is FVKESK. The CDR3 spans 13 residues. The CDR3, as DNA: TGTGCCAGCAGCCAAGAAATAACTTTGGAAGCTTTCTTT. It specifies CASSQEITLEAFF.

The chain joins TRBV5-5 to TRBJ2-5; 14 bases map to TRBD2. CDR1 and CDR2 (germline): SGHKS, YYEKEE (reference sequence). Trimming removed 4 bases from V and 2 bases from J; junction bases left unmatched: 4. The CDR3 is 16 residues long. The CDR3 nucleotides read TGTGCCAGCAGCGACGGACTAGCGGGGGGACAAGAGACCCAGTACTTC. Translation gives CASSDGLAGGQETQYF.

J is TRBJ1-6 and V is TRBV7-2; no definite D call. Trimming took 5 bases from V and 0 from J, leaving 11 bases between them. The CDR3 totals 16 residues. Germline assignment: CDR1 SGHTA and CDR2 FQGNSA. CDR3 region: CASSPPSSSYNSPLHF. The CDR3, as DNA: TGTGCCAGCAGCCCCCCTTCCAGCTCCTATAATTCACCCCTCCACTTT.

This rearrangement joins TRBV29-1 to TRBJ2-7; 8 bases map to TRBD1. Germline values: CDR1 SQVTM, CDR2 ANQGSEA. This CDR3 spans 12 amino acids. The CDR3 is CSVRDRPYEQYF. The CDR3 DNA is TGCAGTGTCCGGGACAGGCCCTACGAGCAGTACTTC.

The rearrangement uses TRBV5-1 and TRBJ1-1; 10 nucleotides line up with TRBD1. Germline V gene lookup returns CDR1 SGHRS and CDR2 YFSETQ. CDR3 length: 15 residues. The trim removed 4 bases at V and 5 bases at J, leaving 8 bases unmatched. The CDR3 region has the DNA TGCGCCAGCAGCCCCGACAGGGGGCGAGGGACTGAAGCTTTCTTT. Amino acids: CASSPDRGRGTEAFF.

This chain links TRBV6-4 with TRBJ2-7, with 8 bases matching TRBD2. The CDR3 has 16 amino acids. Trimming cost V 6 bases and J 5 bases; bases outside gene matches: 15. Germline V gives CDR1 MRHNA, CDR2 SNTAGT. This chain's CDR3 is CASSPGLTGGPHEQYF. In DNA, the CDR3 is TGTGCCAGCAGCCCGGGACTAACGGGGGGGCCCCACGAGCAGTACTTC.

The CDR3 DNA sequence: TGTGCCAGCAGCCATTGGGACAGACCCTACGAGCAGTACTTC. Translating gives CASSHWDRPYEQYF. The gene calls are TRBV3-1 (or the pseudogene TRBV3-2) and TRBJ2-7; 7 bases align to TRBD1. Germline V lookup: CDR1 LGHDT, CDR2 YNNKEL (reference sequence). The V gene end was trimmed by 3 bases and the J gene end by 2 bases; junction bases not matched to a gene: 4. The CDR3 contains 14 residues.